One and the same sample provided the 30 T cell receptor beta chains below, sequenced in a study of cytomegalovirus exposure and HLA in healthy donors. Primers included in the PCR were 60 Vbeta and 13 Jbeta primers. Libraries were prepared by immunoSEQ multiplex PCR; TCRdb keeps only in-frame clonotypes and omits some of them. The sample contains about 160,000 clones, about 79% of which appear only once. The sample was PBMCs. The receptor set was obtained from a woman aged 45-60 years in good health and CMV-seropositive.

This clone was counted once. This chain connects TRBV5-1 to TRBJ1-1; D ambiguous. V lost 1 base, J lost 5 bases, and 24 bases lay in between. Per germline, CDR1 SGHRS and CDR2 YFSETQ. CDR3 length: 18 amino acids. The CDR3, as DNA: TGCGCCAGCAGCTTGTTGGTGAGTGGTTCGGGGTCGGGAACTGAAGCTTTCTTT. Translated: CASSLLVSGSGSGTEAFF. Supplemented by reference TRBV5-1 and TRBJ1-1, the full variable domain reads KAGVTQTPRYLIKTRGQQVTLSCSPISGHRSVSWYQQTPGQGLQFLFEYFSETQRNKGNFPGRFSGRQFSNSRSEMNVSTLELGDSALYLCASSLLVSGSGSGTEAFFGQGTRLTVV.

V gene TRBV5-1 combines with J gene TRBJ2-3; TRBD1 agrees at 10 bases. CDR1 is SGHRS and CDR2 is YFSETQ in the germline V gene. This CDR3 is built from 14 residues. J was trimmed by 5 bases and V by 4 bases; bases with no gene match: 4. CDR3 nucleotides: TGCGCCAGCAGCAAGGGACAGGGGAAAGATACGCAGTATTTT. It yields the protein CASSKGQGKDTQYF.

The chain carries TRBV6-1 and TRBJ2-3; 8 positions agree with TRBD2. The CDR3 runs to 15 residues. V gave up 3 bases and J gave up 2 bases; unmatched junction bases: 4. Germline V gene data show CDR1 as MNHNS and CDR2 as SASEGT. The CDR3 DNA is TGTGCCAGCAGTGAGTATAGCGGGATCACAGATACGCAGTATTTT. Protein: CASSEYSGITDTQYF.

Here the CDR3 DNA reads TGTGCCAGTAGTCCTAGCCGACTCCATAATCAGCCCCAGCATTTT. Protein sequence: CASSPSRLHNQPQHF. V is TRBV19 and J is TRBJ1-5; D is unresolved. This CDR3 comprises 15 residues. V shed 5 bases and J shed 4 bases, with 15 bases lying between them. Germline assignment: CDR1 LNHDA and CDR2 SQIVND (reference sequence).

This rearrangement joins TRBV6-5 to TRBJ1-1, with D possibly TRBD1 on 5 matching bases. The germline gives CDR1 MNHEY, CDR2 SVGAGI. The CDR3 length is 15 residues. Trimming removed 0 bases at V and 0 bases at J, with 8 bases between. CDR3 nucleotides: TGTGCCAGCAGTTACTCGACAGCGATGAACACTGAAGCTTTCTTT. Its protein is CASSYSTAMNTEAFF.

The chain employs TRBV6-6 and TRBJ2-7; 8 nucleotides match TRBD1. The CDR3 covers 16 residues. Unmatched junction bases numbered 4, after V lost 0 bases and J lost 0 bases. Germline V gives CDR1 MNHNY, CDR2 SVGAGI (reference sequence). CDR3 bases: TGTGCCAGCAGTTACTCGGGTGACAGGGGCTCCTACGAGCAGTACTTC. Translated: CASSYSGDRGSYEQYF.

The rearrangement joins TRBV6-1 to TRBJ2-3; 9 nucleotides line up with TRBD1. The CDR3 has 16 residues. Trimming took 1 base from V and 2 from J; bases not matched to a gene: 4. Germline V gene sequence: CDR1 MNHNS, CDR2 SASEGT. The CDR3 coding sequence is TGTGCCAGCAGTGAAGGGGACAGGGTGAACACAGATACGCAGTATTTT. Its protein product is CASSEGDRVNTDTQYF.

CDR3 coding DNA: TGTGCCAGCAGCTCCGGACAGGGCAATGAGCAGTTCTTC. Its translation is CASSSGQGNEQFF. The V and J genes are TRBV9 and TRBJ2-1, with TRBD1 identical over 8 bases. V was pared by 4 bases and J by 6 bases, with 3 bases of the junction left unmatched. Per the germline V gene, CDR1 is SGDLS and CDR2 is YYNGEE. The CDR3 totals 13 residues.

This clone was picked up one time. This chain joins TRBV2 and TRBJ1-4; D is unclear. The germline CDR1 and CDR2 sequences are SNHLY and FYNNEI. The V end lost 8 bases, the J end lost 5 bases, and 12 bases lay between the germline ends. The CDR3 spans 13 residues. Written as DNA, the CDR3 is TGTGCCAGCCGGGGTGGGATGAATGAAAAACTGTTTTTT. Protein sequence: CASRGGMNEKLFF.

This chain joins TRBV12-2 and TRBJ1-1; the table assigns TRBD1, which was not confirmed against the DNA. TRBV12-2 is given as a pseudogene. The CDR3 has 16 amino acids. CDR3 sequence reads: CASRPHLGQGVGEAFF. In nucleotides, the CDR3 is TGTGCAAGTCGCCCTCACCTGGGACAGGGGGTTGGTGAAGCTTTCTTT.

The chain links TRBV7-3 to TRBJ1-2; perhaps TRBD1 as D (5 bases). The ends were cut back, 4 bases at V and 3 bases at J, with 12 bases in the middle. Germline V gene lookup returns CDR1 SGHTA and CDR2 FQGTGA. The CDR3 extends over 14 amino acids. The CDR3 nucleotides read TGTGCCAGCAGCTCCACAGGCGGGGACTATGGCTACACCTTC. Its protein product is CASSSTGGDYGYTF.

Only one count was recorded for this clone. The V gene is TRBV6-6, the J gene TRBJ2-1; 9 bases map to TRBD2. Looked up from germline, CDR1 is MNHNY and CDR2 is SVGAGI (reference sequence). Trimming cost V 2 bases and J 2 bases; bases outside gene matches: 4. The CDR3 extends over 16 amino acids. The chain's CDR3 is CASSYGGRATYNEQFF. The DNA of the CDR3 is TGTGCCAGCAGTTACGGCGGGAGGGCCACCTACAATGAGCAGTTCTTC.

The chain is built from TRBV6-6 and TRBJ2-7, with TRBD2 matching over 8 bases. V was clipped by 7 bases and J by 6 bases; unmatched bases: 5. The CDR3 length is 12 residues. Germline-derived CDR1 and CDR2 are MNHNY and SVGAGI (reference sequence). The CDR3 here is CASKRGGIEQYF. Here the CDR3 DNA reads TGTGCCAGCAAACGGGGGGGGATCGAGCAGTACTTC.

The chain links TRBV7-2 to TRBJ2-2, with no clear D. This CDR3 has 14 residues. In germline, CDR1 is SGHTA, CDR2 FQGNSA. V lost 1 base and J lost 5, with 8 bases in between. Here the CDR3 DNA reads TGTGCCAGCAGCTTAGAGCGATTTACCGGGGAGCTGTTTTTT. Translation gives CASSLERFTGELFF. Supplemented by reference TRBV7-2 and TRBJ2-2, the full variable domain reads GAGVSQSPSNKVTEKGKDVELRCDPISGHTALYWYRQSLGQGLEFLIYFQGNSAPDKSGLPSDRFSAERTGGSVSTLTIQRTQQEDSAVYLCASSLERFTGELFFGEGSRLTVL.

The rearrangement joins TRBV29-1 to TRBJ2-7; TRBD1 agrees at 8 bases. CDR1 and CDR2 (germline): SQVTM, ANQGSEA. This CDR3 spans 14 amino acids. J was trimmed by 6 bases and V by 6 bases; bases with no gene match: 13. The CDR3 region has the DNA TGCAGCGTCGCTCGAGGGACAGGATTAGGCGAGCAGTACTTC. This translates into CSVARGTGLGEQYF.

The chain uses TRBV7-2 and TRBJ2-5; TRBD2 matches at 11 bases. The CDR3 loop spans 14 amino acids. The ends lost 2 bases at V and 4 bases at J; junction bases unmatched: 0. The V gene's germline CDR1 is SGHTA and CDR2 FQGNSA. This CDR3 reads CASSLTSGGETQYF. The CDR3 nucleotides are TGTGCCAGCAGCTTAACTAGCGGGGGAGAGACCCAGTACTTC.

The V and J genes are TRBV19 and TRBJ2-2; the match to TRBD1 covers 12 bases. Germline assignment: CDR1 LNHDA and CDR2 SQIVND (reference sequence). With V trimmed by 5 bases and J by 5 bases, 6 bases remained unmatched. The CDR3 totals 16 residues. The CDR3 nucleotides read TGTGCCAGTAGTCTGGGACAGGGGGCAGGGACCGGGGAGCTGTTTTTT. Amino acid sequence: CASSLGQGAGTGELFF.

The genes are TRBV4-1 and TRBJ1-5; 7 positions agree with TRBD1. The CDR3 is made up of 14 amino acids. CDR1 MGHRA and CDR2 YSYEKL come from the germline V gene. J was trimmed by 5 bases and V by 5 bases; bases with no gene match: 6. The CDR3 sequence: CASSDIQGDQPQHF. CDR3 bases: TGCGCCAGCAGCGATATCCAGGGGGATCAGCCCCAGCATTTT.

The chain employs TRBV4-1 and TRBJ2-2, with D maybe TRBD1 (6 bases). Per germline, CDR1 MGHRA and CDR2 YSYEKL. This CDR3 spans 16 amino acids. V was shortened by 4 bases and J by 3 bases, with 15 bases between the two germline ends. The CDR3, as DNA: TGCGCCAGCAGCCGGGGACACCAGGGATACACCGGGGAGCTGTTTTTT. Amino acids: CASSRGHQGYTGELFF.

The CDR3 DNA is TGTGCCAGCTCACCGGGGACAGAAGAGACCCAGTACTTC. Translating gives CASSPGTEETQYF. J is TRBJ2-5 and V is TRBV18; 7 bases align to TRBD1. In germline, CDR1 is KGHSH, CDR2 LQKENI. The CDR3 contains 13 residues. V lost 3 bases and J lost 3; bases outside the gene matches: 1.

CDR3 DNA sequence: TGTGCCAGCAGTTACTCAGGGCGGGGTTTTGGGGAAAAACTGTTTTTT. Translating gives CASSYSGRGFGEKLFF. The J gene is TRBJ1-4, the V gene TRBV6-5; D is unresolved. V lost 0 bases to trimming and J lost 8 bases, with 16 bases between them. The V gene's germline CDR1 is MNHEY and CDR2 SVGAGI. The CDR3 loop spans 16 amino acids.

The CDR3 coding sequence is TGTGCCAGCAGTTTTCAGGGGTGGGGATCCTACGAGCAGTACTTC. Amino acid sequence: CASSFQGWGSYEQYF. The gene calls are TRBV28 and TRBJ2-7; TRBD1 is a possible D gene (6 bases). V was cut by 3 bases and J by 1 base, with 13 bases left in between. Germline loops: CDR1 MDHEN, CDR2 SYDVKM. The CDR3 spans 15 residues.

This clone was seen only a few times. This chain links TRBV5-1 with TRBJ2-5; TRBD2 aligns across 7 bases. Trimming removed 0 bases from V and 1 base from J; junction bases left unmatched: 6. The length of the CDR3 is 16 residues. Germline V gives CDR1 SGHRS, CDR2 YFSETQ. In DNA form, the CDR3 reads TGCGCCAGCAGCTTGGGACCGACTAGCTCCCAAGAGACCCAGTACTTC. Amino acids: CASSLGPTSSQETQYF. The variable domain in full, with the rest retrieved from reference TRBV5-1 and TRBJ2-5, is KAGVTQTPRYLIKTRGQQVTLSCSPISGHRSVSWYQQTPGQGLQFLFEYFSETQRNKGNFPGRFSGRQFSNSRSEMNVSTLELGDSALYLCASSLGPTSSQETQYFGPGTRLLVL.

V and J are TRBV28 and TRBJ2-2; TRBD2 is a possible D gene (6 bases). The germline V and J ends were trimmed by 6 bases and 2 bases, with 10 bases remaining between them. Germline V gene data show CDR1 as MDHEN and CDR2 as SYDVKM. CDR3 size: 14 residues. The CDR3 DNA reads TGTGCCAGCAGACCGGACTACAACACCGGGGAGCTGTTTTTT. Protein: CASRPDYNTGELFF.

The genes are TRBV2 and TRBJ1-5; possible D gene TRBD1, 5 bases. The CDR3 runs 15 residues. V was clipped by 2 bases and J by 5 bases, with 13 bases between them. Per the germline V gene, CDR1 is SNHLY and CDR2 is FYNNEI. CDR3 bases: TGTGCCAGCAGTGAATTTGGGGCAGGGTATCAGCCCCAGCATTTT. Encoded protein: CASSEFGAGYQPQHF.

This sequence joins TRBV5-6 and TRBJ2-5; 11 positions match TRBD2. The CDR3 totals 13 residues. V shed 3 bases and J 7 bases; nucleotides not matched to a gene: 2. Germline V lookup: CDR1 SGHDT, CDR2 YYEEEE. The CDR3 reads CASSSGLAGTQYF. CDR3 bases: TGTGCCAGCAGCTCCGGACTAGCGGGGACCCAGTACTTC. The variable domain in full, with the rest retrieved from reference TRBV5-6 and TRBJ2-5, is DAGVTQSPTHLIKTRGQQVTLRCSPKSGHDTVSWYQQALGQGPQFIFQYYEEEERQRGNFPDRFSGHQFPNYSSELNVNALLLGDSALYLCASSSGLAGTQYFGPGTRLLVL.

The chain uses TRBV7-2 and TRBJ1-1; 8 positions agree with TRBD1. The CDR3 contains 14 residues. J gave up 6 bases and V 5 bases, and 8 bases lay outside the gene matches. Germline V gives CDR1 SGHTA, CDR2 FQGNSA. The DNA for the CDR3 is TGTGCCAGCAGCCCCGACAGGGGTCGGGCTGAAGCTTTCTTT. It codes for CASSPDRGRAEAFF.

The chain recombines TRBV28 with TRBJ1-2, with D perhaps matching TRBD1 (5 bases). The V end was cut by 5 bases, the J end by 4 bases, with 17 bases between. This CDR3 has 15 residues. The germline CDR1 and CDR2 sequences are MDHEN and SYDVKM. Here the CDR3 reads CASSLTGTATYGYTF. For the CDR3, the DNA is TGTGCCAGCAGTCTTACAGGAACCGCTACCTATGGCTACACCTTC.

The chain employs TRBV6-1 and TRBJ2-5, with no clear D. The germline gives CDR1 MNHNS, CDR2 SASEGT. Trimming removed 5 bases from V and 1 base from J, with 14 bases in between. The CDR3 has 15 residues. For the CDR3, the DNA is TGTGCCAGCAGTTTGAACCTACCCCCCCAAGAGACCCAGTACTTC. This sequence encodes CASSLNLPPQETQYF.

The genes are TRBV5-1 and TRBJ2-3; TRBD1 matches 8 bases. Germline V gene sequence: CDR1 SGHRS, CDR2 YFSETQ. With 0 bases clipped from V and 6 bases from J, the junction kept 12 bases outside the gene matches. The CDR3 spans 17 residues. In nucleotides, the CDR3 is TGCGCCAGCAGCTTGGCCAGGGGGCCCGCTTGGGGTGATACGCAGTATTTT. Amino acids: CASSLARGPAWGDTQYF.